Described below is a single TCR beta chain sequence and its context. This sample stems from a study of blood T cell repertoires in COVID-19. Study details: Sites across the United States, Italy and Spain contributed samples from acute and convalescent COVID-19.

The length of the CDR3 is 15 residues. Germline CDR1 and CDR2: SGHDN and FVKESK. V shed 0 bases and J shed 8 bases, with 13 bases lying between them. TCRdb's copy holds only in-frame clones and misses some; the assay was immunoSEQ multiplex PCR. This table holds under 140,000 clones, roughly 91% found once. The V and J genes are TRBV14 and TRBJ1-4; D unresolved. This clonotype was obtained from a woman in her forties or fifties with acute or convalescent COVID-19. The sequenced sample was peripheral blood. The CDR3 is CASSQERRVYEKLFF. The CDR3 DNA sequence: TGTGCCAGCAGCCAAGAGAGGAGGGTTTACGAAAAACTGTTTTTT. The variable domain in full, completed from reference TRBV14 and TRBJ1-4, reads EAGVTQFPSHSVIEKGQTVTLRCDPISGHDNLYWYRRVMGKEIKFLLHFVKESKQDESGMPNNRFLAERTGGTYSTLKVQPAELEDSGVYFCASSQERRVYEKLFFGSGTQLSVL.